The count of the clone carrying this TCR beta chain is one. Its antigen is unknown. Once obtained from cultured CD4+ T cells, the DNA was sequenced using the Oncomine TCR Beta short-read assay. TCRdb reanalysed the PCR reads using MiXCR and keeps one entry per CDR3 protein. The sample lists under 15,000 distinct CDR3 sequences, roughly two fifths seen once, with approximately 8.8% in the top ten. The data derive from a study of vaccination and CD4 T cells after COVID-19. As for treatment: approximately 11-day PBMC culture with coronavirus spike peptide pools or control peptides (ViraFEST assay). About 2 million PBMCs were grown per well alongside 9 to 10 IU/ml IL-2 and 10 ug/ml peptide pools. Sequencing input: CD4+ T cells from blood, cultured in vitro. The clonotype originates from a human donor who had recovered from COVID-19.

Here the CDR3 DNA reads TGTGCCAGCAGTCGGGGCCTGCGGGACAGGGGGGGCACTGAAGCTTTCTTT. Translating gives CASSRGLRDRGGTEAFF. The chain links TRBV6-2 or TRBV6-3 to TRBJ1-1; 11 nucleotides align to TRBD1. The germline CDR1 and CDR2 sequences are MNHEY and SVGEGT. The CDR3 has 17 amino acids. V shed 5 bases and J 4 bases; nucleotides not matched to a gene: 12.